The 2 T cell receptor beta chains below all came from one sample that was sequenced in a study. TCRdb re-analysed the 5' RACE reads in MiXCR, keeping a single row per CDR3 protein. Among under 65,000 distinct CDR3 sequences listed, more than 20% were seen once. The sorted Tregs were CD4+CD25+CD127-/low cells. Sequences were obtained from tumor-infiltrating Tregs sorted from the breast tumor. These receptors were taken from a female donor with breast cancer.

V usage is TRBV10-3 and J usage is TRBJ1-6; D is possibly TRBD1 (6 bases). Germline V lookup: CDR1 ENHRY, CDR2 SYGVKD. Trimming shortened V by 2 bases and J by 7 bases, and 9 bases separated the two germline ends. This CDR3 region has 14 residues. CDR3 sequence: CAISEQGSNSPLHF. CDR3 nucleotide sequence: TGTGCCATCAGTGAGCAGGGGTCAAATTCACCCCTCCACTTT.

For this clonotype: Since a much larger clone is just one base distant, this may be a read error. The gene calls are TRBV20-1 and TRBJ1-6; TRBD1 aligns across 7 bases. This CDR3 is 14 amino acids long. Per germline, CDR1 DFQATT and CDR2 SNEGSKA (reference sequence). The CDR3 bases are TGCAGTGCGCTCGGCGACAGGGTAGATTCATCCCTCCACTTT. Translation: CSALGDRVDSSLHF.